The 2 T cell receptor beta chains reported below all come from one sample, sequenced in a study of blood T cells in healthy people across ages. With a J-beta primer mix and a sample-barcoded 5' primer, a second PCR ran 7 to 11 cycles. From the 5' RACE reads, TCRdb called clonotypes with MiXCR, one entry per CDR3 protein. There are around 1,100,000 distinct CDR3 sequences in the sample; around two fifths occur only once, and about an eighth lies in the top ten. The sample taken for sequencing was blood. These receptors originate from a man aged 18 to 30 in good health.

For the CDR3, the DNA is TGTGCCAGCAGCAAGCTCGGACAGGTTTATGGCTACACCTTC. Translated, it gives CASSKLGQVYGYTF. This sequence joins TRBV7-6 and TRBJ1-2; 7 nucleotides align to TRBD1. This CDR3 spans 14 amino acids. From germline, CDR1 is SGHVS and CDR2 FNYEAQ. J lost 5 bases, V lost 5 bases, and 8 bases had no gene match.

This clonotype appeared a few times. This chain joins TRBV5-1 and TRBJ2-5, with D perhaps being TRBD1 or TRBD2 (5 bases each). Trimming removed 2 bases from V and 5 bases from J, with 13 bases in between. The CDR3 is made up of 14 amino acids. Germline CDR1 and CDR2: SGHRS and YFSETQ. The CDR3 loop is CASSFGTALETQYF. The CDR3 bases are TGCGCCAGCAGCTTTGGGACGGCCCTCGAGACCCAGTACTTC.